Sequencing of this TCR beta chain was carried out in a study of blood T cell repertoires in COVID-19. Overall study: Sources were T cells, B-cell-depleted T cells, or PBMCs; the material itself was cDNA or gDNA.

With 5 bases removed from V and 4 bases from J, the gap between germline ends came to 20 bases. CDR1 and CDR2 (germline): SGHVS, FQNEAQ. This CDR3 is built from 17 residues. Assay: immunoSEQ multiplex PCR; the TCRdb copy retains only in-frame clones and omits some. The sample lists about 180,000 clones; about 81% were seen once. Seattle patients were enrolled during active infection and followed longitudinally. This sequence joins TRBV7-8 and TRBJ2-2; TRBD2 is a possible D gene (6 bases). Material: peripheral blood. The source is a woman over 75 with COVID-19, enrolled during active disease. The CDR3 sequence is CASSKSPPGLITGELFF. The CDR3 DNA is TGTGCCAGCAGCAAAAGCCCGCCGGGACTGATCACCGGGGAGCTGTTTTTT.